This TCR beta chain emerged from a study of blood T cell repertoires in COVID-19. This clone was detected only once. Sequenced by immunoSEQ multiplex PCR; TCRdb stores in-frame clones only, minus some. The profile covers more than 95,000 clones, with around nine tenths appearing a single time and 1.8% taken by the ten largest. J was trimmed by 5 bases and V by 7 bases; bases with no gene match: 11. Germline loops: CDR1 MNHNY, CDR2 SVGAGI (reference sequence). The CDR3 is made up of 16 amino acids. Sequenced material: peripheral blood. The chain uses TRBV6-6 and TRBJ2-2, with 9 bases fitting TRBD1. The sequence came from a human donor with active COVID-19. The donor label of this sample is uncertain. CDR3 bases: TGTGCCAGCATTGGGACAGGGAGTCAGGGAACCGGGGAGCTGTTTTTT. Translation: CASIGTGSQGTGELFF.